This TCR beta chain was captured in a study of cytomegalovirus exposure and HLA in healthy donors. V was trimmed by 3 bases and J by 2 bases, leaving 9 bases between them. The CDR3 spans 14 residues. Germline V gives CDR1 SGHTA, CDR2 FQGTGA. A multiplex PCR was run with 60 Vbeta primers and 13 Jbeta primers. The method was immunoSEQ multiplex PCR; TCRdb's version includes in-frame clones alone and lacks a portion of them. The table records approximately 120,000 clones, roughly three quarters of them present only once. The donors gave bone marrow, and they were healthy. This TCR derives from a woman between 45 and 60 years old in good health and CMV-seropositive. Sequencing used PBMCs. The genes are TRBV7-3 and TRBJ2-3; D is perhaps TRBD2 (6 bases). The CDR3: CASSFGGTTDTQYF. Here the CDR3 DNA reads TGTGCCAGCAGCTTCGGCGGGACCACAGATACGCAGTATTTT.